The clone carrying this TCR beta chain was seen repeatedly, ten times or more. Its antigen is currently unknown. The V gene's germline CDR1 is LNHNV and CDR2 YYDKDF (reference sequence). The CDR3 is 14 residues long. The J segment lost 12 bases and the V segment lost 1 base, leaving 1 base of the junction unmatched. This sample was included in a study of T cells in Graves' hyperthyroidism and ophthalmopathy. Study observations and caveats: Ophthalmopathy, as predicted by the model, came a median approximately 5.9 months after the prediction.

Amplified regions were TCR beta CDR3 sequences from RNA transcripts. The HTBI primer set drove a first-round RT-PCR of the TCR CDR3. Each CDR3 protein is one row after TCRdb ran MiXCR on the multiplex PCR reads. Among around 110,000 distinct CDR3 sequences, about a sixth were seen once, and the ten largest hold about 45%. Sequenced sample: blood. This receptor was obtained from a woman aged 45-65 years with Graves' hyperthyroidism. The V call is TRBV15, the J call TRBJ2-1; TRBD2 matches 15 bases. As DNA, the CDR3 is TGTGCCACCAGCAGAGGGACTAGCGGGAGGGTGCAGTTCTTC. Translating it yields CATSRGTSGRVQFF.